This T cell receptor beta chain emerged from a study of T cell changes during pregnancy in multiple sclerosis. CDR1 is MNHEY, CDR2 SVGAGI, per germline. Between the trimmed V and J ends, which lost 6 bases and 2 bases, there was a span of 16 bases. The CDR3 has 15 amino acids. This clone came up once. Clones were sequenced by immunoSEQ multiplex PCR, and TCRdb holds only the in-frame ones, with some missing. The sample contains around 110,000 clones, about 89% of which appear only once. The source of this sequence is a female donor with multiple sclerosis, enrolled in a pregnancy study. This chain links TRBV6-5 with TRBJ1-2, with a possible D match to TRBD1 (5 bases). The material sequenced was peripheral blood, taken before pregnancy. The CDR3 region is CASSRVGGVNYGYTF. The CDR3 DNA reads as TGTGCCAGCAGCCGAGTCGGGGGGGTCAACTATGGCTACACCTTC.